Described below is a single T cell receptor beta chain sequence and its context. V was shortened by 3 bases and J by 3 bases, with 18 bases between the two germline ends. CDR3 length equals 16 residues. Per the germline V gene, CDR1 is SGHNT and CDR2 is YYREEE (reference sequence). The data stem from a study of blood T cell repertoires in COVID-19. Sequencing used immunoSEQ multiplex PCR; TCRdb keeps in-frame clones, though not all of them. The data hold about 300,000 clones, with approximately 83% observed a single time. The sequencing input was PBMCs or T cells enriched from blood (not recorded which). This TCR was sampled from a man under 40 who had recovered from COVID-19. This sequence joins TRBV5-4 and TRBJ2-5; D perhaps matches TRBD2 (7 bases). The CDR3 DNA follows: TGTGCCAGCAGCTCCTCGACGGGGGGCTTAAAAGAGACCCAGTACTTC. Amino acid sequence: CASSSSTGGLKETQYF.